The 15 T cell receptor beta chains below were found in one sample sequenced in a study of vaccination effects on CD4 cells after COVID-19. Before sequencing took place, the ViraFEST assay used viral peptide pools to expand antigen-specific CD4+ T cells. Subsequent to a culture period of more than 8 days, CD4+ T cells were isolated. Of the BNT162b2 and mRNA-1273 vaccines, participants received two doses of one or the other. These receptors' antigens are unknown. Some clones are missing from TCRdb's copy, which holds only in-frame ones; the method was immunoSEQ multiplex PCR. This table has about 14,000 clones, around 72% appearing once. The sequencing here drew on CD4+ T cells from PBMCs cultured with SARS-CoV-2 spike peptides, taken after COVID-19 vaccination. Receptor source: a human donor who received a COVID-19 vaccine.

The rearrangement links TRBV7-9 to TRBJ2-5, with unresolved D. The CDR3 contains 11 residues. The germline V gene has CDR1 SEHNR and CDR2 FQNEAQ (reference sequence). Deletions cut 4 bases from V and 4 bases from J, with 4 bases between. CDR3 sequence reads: CASSSLETQYF. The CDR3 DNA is TGTGCCAGCAGCTCCTTAGAGACCCAGTACTTC.

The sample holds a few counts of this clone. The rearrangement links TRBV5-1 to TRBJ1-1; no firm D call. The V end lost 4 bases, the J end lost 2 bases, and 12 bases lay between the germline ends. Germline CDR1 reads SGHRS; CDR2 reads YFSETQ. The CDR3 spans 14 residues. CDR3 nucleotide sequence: TGCGCCAGCAGCCCCATGGCACTAAACACTGAAGCTTTCTTT. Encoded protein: CASSPMALNTEAFF.

This CDR3 is CASSTSRSSYEQYF. DNA for the CDR3: TGTGCCAGTAGTACTTCTAGGAGCTCCTACGAGCAGTACTTC. This chain connects TRBV19 to TRBJ2-7; D uncertain. With 4 bases removed from V and 0 bases from J, the gap between germline ends came to 10 bases. Germline V gene lookup returns CDR1 LNHDA and CDR2 SQIVND (reference sequence). The CDR3 is 14 residues long.

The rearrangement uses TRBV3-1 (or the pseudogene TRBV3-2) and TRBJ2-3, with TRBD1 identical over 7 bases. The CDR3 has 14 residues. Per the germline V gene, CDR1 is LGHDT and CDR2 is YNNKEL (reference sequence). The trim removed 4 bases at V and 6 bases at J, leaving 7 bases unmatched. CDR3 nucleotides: TGTGCCAGCAGCCCACTGGGGACAGCTGATACGCAGTATTTT. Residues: CASSPLGTADTQYF.

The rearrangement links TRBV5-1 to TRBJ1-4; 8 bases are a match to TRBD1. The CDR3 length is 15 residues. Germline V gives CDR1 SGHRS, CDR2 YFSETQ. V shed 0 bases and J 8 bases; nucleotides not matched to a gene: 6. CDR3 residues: CASSLEGTGGEKLFF. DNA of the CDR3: TGCGCCAGCAGCTTGGAGGGGACAGGCGGGGAAAAACTGTTTTTT. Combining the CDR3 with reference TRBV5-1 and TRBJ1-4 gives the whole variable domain KAGVTQTPRYLIKTRGQQVTLSCSPISGHRSVSWYQQTPGQGLQFLFEYFSETQRNKGNFPGRFSGRQFSNSRSEMNVSTLELGDSALYLCASSLEGTGGEKLFFGSGTQLSVL.

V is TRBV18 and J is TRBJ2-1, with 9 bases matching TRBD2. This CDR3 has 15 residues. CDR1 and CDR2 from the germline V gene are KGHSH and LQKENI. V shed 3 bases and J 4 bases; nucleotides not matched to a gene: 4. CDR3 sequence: CASSPLAGAYNEQFF. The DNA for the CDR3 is TGTGCCAGCTCACCTTTAGCGGGGGCTTACAATGAGCAGTTCTTC.

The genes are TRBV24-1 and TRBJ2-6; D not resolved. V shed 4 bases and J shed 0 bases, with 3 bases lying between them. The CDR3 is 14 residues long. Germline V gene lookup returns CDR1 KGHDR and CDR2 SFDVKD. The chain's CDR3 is CATSEGSGANVLTF. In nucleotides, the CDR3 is TGTGCCACCAGTGAGGGCTCTGGGGCCAACGTCCTGACTTTC.

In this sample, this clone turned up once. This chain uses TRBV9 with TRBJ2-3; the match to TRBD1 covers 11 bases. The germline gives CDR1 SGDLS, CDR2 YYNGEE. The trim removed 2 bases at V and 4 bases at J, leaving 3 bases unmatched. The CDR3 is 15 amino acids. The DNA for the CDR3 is TGTGCCAGCAGCGTCGGACAGGGGGCCGCAGATACGCAGTATTTT. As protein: CASSVGQGAADTQYF.

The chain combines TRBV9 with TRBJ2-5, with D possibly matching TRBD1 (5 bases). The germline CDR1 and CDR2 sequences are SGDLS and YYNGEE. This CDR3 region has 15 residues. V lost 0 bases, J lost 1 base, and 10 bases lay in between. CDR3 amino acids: CASSVGPGRQETQYF. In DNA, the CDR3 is TGTGCCAGCAGCGTAGGCCCAGGGCGCCAAGAGACCCAGTACTTC.

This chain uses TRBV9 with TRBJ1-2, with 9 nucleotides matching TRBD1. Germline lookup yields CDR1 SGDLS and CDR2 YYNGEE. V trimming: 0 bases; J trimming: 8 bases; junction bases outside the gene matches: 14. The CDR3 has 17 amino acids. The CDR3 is CASSVAGTGTLGGGYTF. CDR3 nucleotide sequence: TGTGCCAGCAGCGTAGCCGGGACAGGGACTCTTGGGGGCGGCTACACCTTC.

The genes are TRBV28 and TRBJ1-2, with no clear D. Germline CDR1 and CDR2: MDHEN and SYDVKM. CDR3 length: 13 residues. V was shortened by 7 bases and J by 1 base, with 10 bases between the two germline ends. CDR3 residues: CASTGTFNYGYTF. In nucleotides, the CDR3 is TGTGCCAGCACCGGAACATTTAACTATGGCTACACCTTC.

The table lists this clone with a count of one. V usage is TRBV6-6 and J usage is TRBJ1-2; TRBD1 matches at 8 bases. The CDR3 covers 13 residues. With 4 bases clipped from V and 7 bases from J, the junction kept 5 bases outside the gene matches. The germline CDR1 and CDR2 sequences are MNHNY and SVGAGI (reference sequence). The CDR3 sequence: CASSSQGDGGYTF. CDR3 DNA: TGTGCCAGCAGTTCACAGGGGGATGGTGGCTACACCTTC.

The CDR3, as DNA: TGCGCCAGCAGCCAACAGAACCAAGAGACCCAGTACTTC. It codes for CASSQQNQETQYF. The V call is TRBV4-1, the J call TRBJ2-5; D uncertain. Between the trimmed V and J ends, which lost 2 bases and 0 bases, there was a span of 4 bases. Germline V lookup: CDR1 MGHRA, CDR2 YSYEKL. The CDR3 loop spans 13 amino acids.

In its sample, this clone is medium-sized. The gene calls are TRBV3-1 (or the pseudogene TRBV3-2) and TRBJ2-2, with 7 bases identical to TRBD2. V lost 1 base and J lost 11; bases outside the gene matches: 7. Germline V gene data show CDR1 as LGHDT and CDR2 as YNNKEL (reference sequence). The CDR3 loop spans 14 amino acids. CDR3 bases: TGTGCCAGCAGCCAAGCCGCAGGGAGGGGTGAGCTGTTTTTT. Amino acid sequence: CASSQAAGRGELFF.

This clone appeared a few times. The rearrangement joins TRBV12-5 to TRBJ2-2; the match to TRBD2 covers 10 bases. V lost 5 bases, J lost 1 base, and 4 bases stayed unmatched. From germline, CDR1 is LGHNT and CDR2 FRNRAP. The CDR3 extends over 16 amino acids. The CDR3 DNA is TGTGCTAGTGGTATAAGCGGGGGGGTGAACACCGGGGAGCTGTTTTTT. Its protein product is CASGISGGVNTGELFF.